Following are 10 T cell receptor beta chains from one sample sequenced in a study of T cells in Graves' hyperthyroidism and ophthalmopathy. RNA transcripts served as the template for amplifying TCR beta CDR3 regions. The TCR CDR3 first-round RT-PCR relied on the HTBI primer set. In TCRdb, the multiplex PCR reads were re-called with MiXCR into one record per CDR3 protein. The sample holds approximately 600,000 distinct CDR3 sequences; under 20% are singletons and the top ten take approximately 3.9%. Sequenced material: blood. The receptors here all came from a woman aged 30 to 39 with Graves' hyperthyroidism.

This clonotype was found many times. The CDR3 bases are TGTGCCAGCAGCTTAAGGGGCCAACTAGCGGGAGTTTCTCTAAGCACAGATACGCAGTATTTT. It codes for CASSLRGQLAGVSLSTDTQYF. The genes are TRBV11-3 and TRBJ2-3, with 11 bases lining up with TRBD2. After removal of 2 bases from V and 0 bases from J, the junction contained 16 bases not matched to a gene. The length of the CDR3 is 21 residues. Per germline, CDR1 SGHNT and CDR2 YENEEA.

This clonotype has more than one count but fewer than ten. This chain links TRBV6-1 with TRBJ2-5; D is uncertain. Deletions cut 5 bases from V and 5 bases from J, with 12 bases between. The CDR3 length is 13 residues. Germline lookup yields CDR1 MNHNS and CDR2 SASEGT. The CDR3: CASSLDAVETQYF. The CDR3 DNA reads as TGTGCCAGCAGTTTGGACGCGGTGGAGACCCAGTACTTC.

In its sample, this clonotype was seen many times. V usage is TRBV7-8 and J usage is TRBJ2-5; D gene uncertain. Trimming removed 1 base at V and 5 bases at J, with 5 bases between. The CDR3 consists of 12 residues. Germline V lookup: CDR1 SGHVS, CDR2 FQNEAQ. CDR3 region: CASSLVMETQYF. The CDR3 DNA is TGTGCCAGCAGCTTAGTGATGGAGACCCAGTACTTC.

This clonotype was recorded many times. The V call is TRBV7-9, the J call TRBJ2-7; D perhaps matches TRBD1 (6 bases). CDR3 length equals 13 residues. Trimming left V 5 bases short and J 5 bases short, with 13 bases between. CDR1 and CDR2 from the germline V gene are SEHNR and FQNEAQ (reference sequence). This CDR3 reads CASSLFQGNEQYF. CDR3 DNA sequence: TGTGCCAGCAGCCTTTTCCAGGGGAACGAGCAGTACTTC.

The V call is TRBV29-1, the J call TRBJ2-5, with no clear D. This CDR3 has 12 amino acids. V dropped 2 bases and J dropped 7 bases, with 11 bases sitting between them. Germline CDR1 and CDR2: SQVTM and ANQGSEA. This chain's CDR3 is CSVEWFGGTQYF. The CDR3 nucleotides read TGCAGCGTTGAATGGTTTGGTGGGACCCAGTACTTC.

The J gene is TRBJ2-7, the V gene TRBV29-1; 10 bases map to TRBD2. Trimming at V came to 6 bases and at J to 4 bases, leaving 27 bases not matched to a gene. The CDR3 covers 20 residues. Germline V gene data show CDR1 as SQVTM and CDR2 as ANQGSEA. The CDR3 DNA sequence: TGCAGCGTGCTAATGACCAGGGACAAACCCCAAGCGGGAGGGCCTTACGAGCAGTACTTC. Amino acids: CSVLMTRDKPQAGGPYEQYF.

This clonotype appeared many times. The genes are TRBV5-1 and TRBJ2-1; D is possibly TRBD1 or TRBD2 (5 bases each). The CDR3 covers 15 residues. Germline lookup yields CDR1 SGHRS and CDR2 YFSETQ. Between the trimmed V and J ends, which lost 0 bases and 3 bases, there was a span of 10 bases. The chain's CDR3 is CASSLAGTNYNEQFF. As DNA, the CDR3 is TGCGCCAGCAGCTTGGCGGGGACCAACTACAATGAGCAGTTCTTC.

This clonotype came up a few times. This sequence joins TRBV28 and TRBJ2-4, with unresolved D. The CDR3 covers 12 residues. Germline V CDR1 and CDR2: MDHEN, SYDVKM. Trimming stripped 3 bases from V and 6 bases from J, with 6 bases between. The CDR3 bases are TGTGCCAGCAGTTTGGGTCGAAACATTCAGTACTTC. Protein product: CASSLGRNIQYF.

This clonotype was observed at least ten times. The chain employs TRBV20-1 and TRBJ1-5, with 8 bases lining up with TRBD1. Germline CDR1 and CDR2: DFQATT and SNEGSKA (reference sequence). V lost 1 base, J lost 7 bases, and 18 bases stayed unmatched. The CDR3 has 18 residues. CDR3 sequence reads: CSARAIGGGQAFEQPQHF. The DNA of the CDR3 is TGCAGTGCTAGAGCCATCGGAGGGGGACAGGCTTTCGAACAGCCCCAGCATTTT.

On this clonotype itself: At one end the junction does not follow the germline gene, possibly because of a read error. J is TRBJ2-1 and V is TRBV6-1, with 10 bases aligning to TRBD1. The CDR3 contains 16 residues. Germline values: CDR1 MNHNS, CDR2 SASEGT. The CDR3 is CAGSVRQGARYNEQFF. The DNA for the CDR3 is TGTGCCGGCAGTGTACGACAGGGGGCTCGATACAATGAGCAGTTCTTC.